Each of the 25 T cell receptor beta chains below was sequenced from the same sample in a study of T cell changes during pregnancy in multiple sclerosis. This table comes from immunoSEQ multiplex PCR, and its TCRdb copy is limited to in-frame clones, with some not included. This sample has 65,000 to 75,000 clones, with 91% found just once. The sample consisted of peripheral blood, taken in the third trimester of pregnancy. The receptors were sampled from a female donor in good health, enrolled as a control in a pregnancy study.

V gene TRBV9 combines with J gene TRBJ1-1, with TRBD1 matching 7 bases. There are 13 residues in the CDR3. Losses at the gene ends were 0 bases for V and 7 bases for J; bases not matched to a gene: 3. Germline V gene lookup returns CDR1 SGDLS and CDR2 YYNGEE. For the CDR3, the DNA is TGTGCCAGCAGCGTAGCAGGGGGTGATGAAGCTTTCTTT. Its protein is CASSVAGGDEAFF.

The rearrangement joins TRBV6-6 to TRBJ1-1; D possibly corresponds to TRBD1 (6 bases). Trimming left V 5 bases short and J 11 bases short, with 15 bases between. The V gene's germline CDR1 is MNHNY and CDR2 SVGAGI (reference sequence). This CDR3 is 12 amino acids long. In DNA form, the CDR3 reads TGTGCCAGCAGTCACAGGGCACCTCGGGCTTTCTTT. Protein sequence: CASSHRAPRAFF.

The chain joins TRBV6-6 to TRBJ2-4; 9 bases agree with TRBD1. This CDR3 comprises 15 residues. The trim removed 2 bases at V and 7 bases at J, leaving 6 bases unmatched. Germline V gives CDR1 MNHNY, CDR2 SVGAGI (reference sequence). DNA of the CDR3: TGTGCCAGCAGTTACGGGGACAGGGTCCCCAACATTCAGTACTTC. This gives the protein CASSYGDRVPNIQYF.

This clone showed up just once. The CDR3, as DNA: TGTGCCAGCAGTTTCCGACAGGGTGAAGCTTTCTTT. Encoded protein: CASSFRQGEAFF. This chain links TRBV6-5 with TRBJ1-1, with 7 bases matching TRBD1. CDR3 length equals 12 residues. CDR1 is MNHEY, CDR2 SVGAGI, per germline. With 4 bases clipped from V and 7 bases from J, the junction kept 3 bases outside the gene matches.

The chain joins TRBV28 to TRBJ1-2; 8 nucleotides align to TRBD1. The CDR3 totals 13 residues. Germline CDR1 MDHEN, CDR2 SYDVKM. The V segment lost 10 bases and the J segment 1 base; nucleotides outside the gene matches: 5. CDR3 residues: CATSTGVNYGYTF. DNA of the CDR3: TGTGCCACCTCGACAGGGGTTAACTATGGCTACACCTTC.

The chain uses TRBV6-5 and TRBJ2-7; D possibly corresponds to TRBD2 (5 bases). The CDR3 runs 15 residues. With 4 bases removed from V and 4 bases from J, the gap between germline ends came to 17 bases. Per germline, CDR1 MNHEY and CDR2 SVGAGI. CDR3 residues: CASSWRVMASYEQYF. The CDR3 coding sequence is TGTGCCAGCAGTTGGCGGGTAATGGCCTCTTACGAGCAGTACTTC.

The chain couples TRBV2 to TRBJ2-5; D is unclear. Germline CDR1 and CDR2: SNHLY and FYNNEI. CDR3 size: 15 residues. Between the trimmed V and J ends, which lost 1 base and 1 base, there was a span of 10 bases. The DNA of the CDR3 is TGTGCCAGCAGTGAAGGTCAGTCGGGCCAAGAGACCCAGTACTTC. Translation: CASSEGQSGQETQYF.

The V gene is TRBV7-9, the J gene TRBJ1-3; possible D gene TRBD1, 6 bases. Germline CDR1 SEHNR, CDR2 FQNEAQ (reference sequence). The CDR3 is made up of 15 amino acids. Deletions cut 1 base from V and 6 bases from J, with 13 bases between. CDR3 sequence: CASSLGDKLINTIYF. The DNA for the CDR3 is TGTGCCAGCAGCTTAGGGGACAAGTTGATAAACACCATATATTTT.

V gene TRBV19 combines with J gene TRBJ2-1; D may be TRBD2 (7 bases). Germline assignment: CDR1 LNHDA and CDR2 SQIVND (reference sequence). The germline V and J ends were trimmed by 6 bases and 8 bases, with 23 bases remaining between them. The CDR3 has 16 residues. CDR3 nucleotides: TGTGCCAGTAGGCGAGGGGGGGCCTTTCAATTCTATGAGCAGTTCTTC. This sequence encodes CASRRGGAFQFYEQFF.

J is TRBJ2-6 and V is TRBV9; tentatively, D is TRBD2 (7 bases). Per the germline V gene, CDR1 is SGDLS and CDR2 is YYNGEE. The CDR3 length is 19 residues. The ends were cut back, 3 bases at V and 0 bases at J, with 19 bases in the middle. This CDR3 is CASSEPTGRAYSGANVLTF. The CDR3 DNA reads TGTGCCAGCAGCGAGCCCACAGGGAGGGCTTACTCTGGGGCCAACGTCCTGACTTTC.

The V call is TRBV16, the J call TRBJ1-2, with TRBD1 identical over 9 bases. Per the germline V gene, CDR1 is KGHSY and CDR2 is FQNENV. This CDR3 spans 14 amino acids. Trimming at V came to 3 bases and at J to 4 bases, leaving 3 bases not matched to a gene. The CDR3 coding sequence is TGTGCCAGCAGCCAGGGGACAGGGACCTATGGCTACACCTTC. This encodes CASSQGTGTYGYTF.

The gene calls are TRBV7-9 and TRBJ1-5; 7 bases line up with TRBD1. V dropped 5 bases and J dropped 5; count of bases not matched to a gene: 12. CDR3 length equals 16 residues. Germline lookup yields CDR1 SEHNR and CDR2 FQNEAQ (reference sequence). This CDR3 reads CASSPLTGPLDQPQHF. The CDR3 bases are TGTGCCAGCAGCCCCTTGACAGGGCCCCTAGATCAGCCCCAGCATTTT.

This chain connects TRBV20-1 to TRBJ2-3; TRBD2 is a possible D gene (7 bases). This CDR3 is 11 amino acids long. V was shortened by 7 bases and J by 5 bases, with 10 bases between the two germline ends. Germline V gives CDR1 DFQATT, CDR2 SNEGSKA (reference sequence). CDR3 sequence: CSGGGLDTQYF. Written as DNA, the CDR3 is TGCAGTGGCGGGGGCTTAGATACGCAGTATTTT.

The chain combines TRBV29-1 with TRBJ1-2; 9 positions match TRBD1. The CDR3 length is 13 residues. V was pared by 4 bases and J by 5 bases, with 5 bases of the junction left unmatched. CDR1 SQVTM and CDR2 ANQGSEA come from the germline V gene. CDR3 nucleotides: TGCAGCGTTGGACGGGGACAGGGTTATGGCTACACCTTC. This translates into CSVGRGQGYGYTF.

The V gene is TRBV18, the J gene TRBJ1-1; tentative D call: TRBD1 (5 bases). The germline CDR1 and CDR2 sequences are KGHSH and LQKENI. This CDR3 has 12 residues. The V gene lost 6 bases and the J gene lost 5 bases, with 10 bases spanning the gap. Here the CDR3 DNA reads TGTGCCAGCTCTCACGGGGGGACTGAAGCTTTCTTT. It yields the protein CASSHGGTEAFF. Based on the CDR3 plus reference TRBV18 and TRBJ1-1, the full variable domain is NAGVMQNPRHLVRRRGQEARLRCSPMKGHSHVYWYRQLPEEGLKFMVYLQKENIIDESGMPKERFSAEFPKEGPSILRIQQVVRGDSAAYFCASSHGGTEAFFGQGTRLTVV.

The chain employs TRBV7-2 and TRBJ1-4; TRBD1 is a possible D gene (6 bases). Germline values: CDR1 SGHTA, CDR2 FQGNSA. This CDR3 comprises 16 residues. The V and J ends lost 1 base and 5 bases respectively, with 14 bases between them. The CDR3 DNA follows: TGTGCCAGCAGCTTAGGGGGCGCTGGGACAAATGAAAAACTGTTTTTT. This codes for CASSLGGAGTNEKLFF.

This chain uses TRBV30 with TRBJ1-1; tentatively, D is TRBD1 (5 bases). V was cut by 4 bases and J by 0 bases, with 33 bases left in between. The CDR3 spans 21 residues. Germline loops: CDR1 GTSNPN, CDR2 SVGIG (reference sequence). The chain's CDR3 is CAWTIWVERDSASIMNTEAFF. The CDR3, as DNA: TGTGCCTGGACAATTTGGGTCGAAAGGGACTCAGCTTCAATTATGAACACTGAAGCTTTCTTT.

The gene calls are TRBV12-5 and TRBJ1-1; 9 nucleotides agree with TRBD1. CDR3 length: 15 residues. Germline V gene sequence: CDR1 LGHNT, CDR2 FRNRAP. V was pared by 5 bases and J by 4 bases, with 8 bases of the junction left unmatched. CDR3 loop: CASGPGDRAATEAFF. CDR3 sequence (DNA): TGTGCTAGTGGTCCCGGGGACAGGGCAGCCACTGAAGCTTTCTTT.

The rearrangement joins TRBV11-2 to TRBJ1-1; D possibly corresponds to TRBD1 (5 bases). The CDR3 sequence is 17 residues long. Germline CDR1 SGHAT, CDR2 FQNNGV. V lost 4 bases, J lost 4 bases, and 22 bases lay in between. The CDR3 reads CASSSALGAKRVTEAFF. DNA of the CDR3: TGTGCCAGCAGCTCCGCGTTAGGGGCCAAAAGGGTCACTGAAGCTTTCTTT.

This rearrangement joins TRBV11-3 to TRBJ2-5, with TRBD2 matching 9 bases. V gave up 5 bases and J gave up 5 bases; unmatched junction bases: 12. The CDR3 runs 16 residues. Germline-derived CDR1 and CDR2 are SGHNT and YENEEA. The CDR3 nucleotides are TGTGCCAGCAGCCCCGGGGTAGCGGGGGTTCGGGAGACCCAGTACTTC. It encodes CASSPGVAGVRETQYF.

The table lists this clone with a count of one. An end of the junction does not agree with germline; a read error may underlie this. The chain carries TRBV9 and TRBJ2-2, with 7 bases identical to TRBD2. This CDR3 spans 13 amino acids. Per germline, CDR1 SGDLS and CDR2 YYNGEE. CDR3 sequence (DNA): TGTGCCAGCAGCGACCCGCCGGGCGGGGGGCTGTTTTTT. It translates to CASSDPPGGGLFF. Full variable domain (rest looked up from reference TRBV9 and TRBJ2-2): DSGVTQTPKHLITATGQRVTLRCSPRSGDLSVYWYQQSLDQGLQFLIQYYNGEERAKGNILERFSAQQFPDLHSELNLSSLELGDSALYFCASSDPPGGGLFFGEGSRLTVL.

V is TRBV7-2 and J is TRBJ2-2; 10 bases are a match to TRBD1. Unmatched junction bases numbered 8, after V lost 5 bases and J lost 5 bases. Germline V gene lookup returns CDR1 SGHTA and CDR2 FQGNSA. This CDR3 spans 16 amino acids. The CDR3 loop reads CASSTRQGARTGELFF. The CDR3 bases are TGTGCCAGCAGCACCCGACAGGGGGCGCGAACCGGGGAGCTGTTTTTT.

The chain's CDR3 is CASSLTGTGGWNTEAFF. The CDR3 nucleotides read TGTGCCAGCAGCTTAACGGGGACAGGGGGCTGGAACACTGAAGCTTTCTTT. The chain carries TRBV7-3 and TRBJ1-1; 12 bases map to TRBD1. The CDR3 runs 17 residues. Germline lookup yields CDR1 SGHTA and CDR2 FQGTGA. V gave up 0 bases and J gave up 1 base; unmatched junction bases: 3.

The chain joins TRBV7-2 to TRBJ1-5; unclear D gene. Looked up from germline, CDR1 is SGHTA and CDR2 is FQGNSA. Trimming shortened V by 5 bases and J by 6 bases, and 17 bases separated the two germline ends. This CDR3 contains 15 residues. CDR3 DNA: TGTGCCAGCAGCCCCCCACCCGTCACCGGTCAGCCCCAGCATTTT. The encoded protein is CASSPPPVTGQPQHF.

This CDR3 is CAWSSTGVEAFF. CDR3 bases: TGTGCCTGGAGCTCGACAGGGGTTGAAGCTTTCTTT. This sequence joins TRBV30 and TRBJ1-1, with TRBD1 matching over 8 bases. CDR1 and CDR2 (germline): GTSNPN, SVGIG (reference sequence). The CDR3 spans 12 residues. The junction had 4 bases not matched to a gene; V was cut back by 3 bases and J by 7 bases.